This is a list of T cell receptor beta chains from one sample in a study of blood T cell repertoires in COVID-19. Sequencing used immunoSEQ multiplex PCR; TCRdb keeps in-frame clones, though not all of them. The table has about 54,000 clones, about 88% seen once. The source material was peripheral blood. All receptors derive from a man aged 55 to 70 with active COVID-19. Both conserved end residues are part of each CDR3. D genes are given only for firm matches. Where a row states a size, it is once, few, many or the class of an expanded clone; other rows omit it.

clone_size: .; j_call: TRBJ2-5; v_call: TRBV5-1; d_call: .; cdr3_aa: CASSLVQETQYF; cdr3_nt: TGCGCCAGCAGCTTGGTACAGGAGACCCAGTACTTC
clone_size: .; j_call: TRBJ1-5; v_call: TRBV2; d_call: .; cdr3_aa: CASSVASQPQHF; cdr3_nt: TGTGCCAGCAGTGTAGCGAGTCAGCCCCAGCATTTT
clone_size: once; j_call: TRBJ2-5; v_call: TRBV27; d_call: TRBD1; cdr3_aa: CASSRDRGRETQYF; cdr3_nt: TGTGCCAGCAGCCGGGACAGGGGCCGAGAGACCCAGTACTTC
clone_size: .; j_call: TRBJ2-6; v_call: TRBV10-3; d_call: .; cdr3_aa: CAISQTGLDGANVLTF; cdr3_nt: TGTGCCATCAGTCAAACAGGGCTGGATGGGGCCAACGTCCTGACTTTC
clone_size: .; j_call: TRBJ1-1; v_call: TRBV18; d_call: TRBD1; cdr3_aa: CASSPRTGRNTEAFF; cdr3_nt: TGTGCCAGCTCACCTCGGACAGGAAGGAACACTGAAGCTTTCTTT
clone_size: .; j_call: TRBJ2-3; v_call: TRBV29-1; d_call: .; cdr3_aa: CSVEGHEDTQYF; cdr3_nt: TGCAGCGTTGAGGGGCACGAAGATACGCAGTATTTT
clone_size: once; j_call: TRBJ1-3; v_call: TRBV18; d_call: .; cdr3_aa: CASSPGGRENGGNTIYF; cdr3_nt: TGTGCCAGCTCACCCGGGGGACGGGAAAACGGTGGAAACACCATATATTTT
clone_size: .; j_call: TRBJ1-1; v_call: TRBV15; d_call: .; cdr3_aa: CATSRDGRDVAFF; cdr3_nt: TGTGCCACCAGCAGAGATGGGAGGGATGTAGCTTTCTTT
clone_size: .; j_call: TRBJ2-1; v_call: TRBV15; d_call: TRBD2; cdr3_aa: CATSREGTSGGPHSYNEQFF; cdr3_nt: TGTGCCACCAGCAGAGAAGGGACTAGCGGGGGCCCACACTCCTACAATGAGCAGTTCTTC
clone_size: .; j_call: TRBJ2-1; v_call: TRBV27; d_call: .; cdr3_aa: CASSPGSSNEQFF; cdr3_nt: TGTGCCAGCAGTCCCGGATCTAGCAATGAGCAGTTCTTC
clone_size: .; j_call: TRBJ1-4; v_call: TRBV27; d_call: TRBD1; cdr3_aa: CASSPGTGYTGTNEKLFF; cdr3_nt: TGTGCCAGCAGCCCCGGGACAGGGTATACGGGGACTAATGAAAAACTGTTTTTT
clone_size: .; j_call: TRBJ1-2; v_call: TRBV20-1; d_call: .; cdr3_aa: CSARDSLGYTF; cdr3_nt: TGCAGTGCTAGAGATAGTCTGGGCTACACCTTC
clone_size: .; j_call: TRBJ2-7; v_call: TRBV25-1; d_call: .; cdr3_aa: CASSEWSGDPPDQQYF; cdr3_nt: TGTGCCAGCAGTGAGTGGTCGGGGGACCCACCTGACCAGCAGTACTTC
clone_size: once; j_call: TRBJ1-2; v_call: TRBV30; d_call: .; cdr3_aa: CAWSVLGGYTF; cdr3_nt: TGTGCCTGGAGTGTACTAGGTGGCTACACCTTC
clone_size: .; j_call: TRBJ1-1; v_call: TRBV3-1/TRBV3-2; d_call: .; cdr3_aa: CASSLRAGATEAFF; cdr3_nt: TGTGCCAGCAGCCTTAGGGCAGGGGCCACTGAAGCTTTCTTT
clone_size: once; j_call: TRBJ2-7; v_call: TRBV6-1; d_call: .; cdr3_aa: CASSDNYEQYF; cdr3_nt: TGTGCCAGCAGTGATAACTACGAGCAGTACTTC
clone_size: .; j_call: TRBJ2-5; v_call: TRBV6-5; d_call: .; cdr3_aa: CASSYPSSGGQETQYF; cdr3_nt: TGTGCCAGCAGTTACCCGAGTAGCGGAGGTCAAGAGACCCAGTACTTC
clone_size: .; j_call: TRBJ2-2; v_call: TRBV6-5; d_call: TRBD1; cdr3_aa: CASSTGTGATGELFF; cdr3_nt: TGTGCCAGCAGTACCGGGACAGGGGCCACCGGGGAGCTGTTTTTT
clone_size: .; j_call: TRBJ2-7; v_call: TRBV7-8; d_call: .; cdr3_aa: CASRLAGYEQYF; cdr3_nt: TGTGCCAGCAGGTTGGCGGGATACGAGCAGTACTTC
clone_size: .; j_call: TRBJ2-1; v_call: TRBV5-1; d_call: TRBD2; cdr3_aa: CASSLTSAEQFF; cdr3_nt: TGCGCCAGCAGCTTGACTAGCGCTGAGCAGTTCTTC
clone_size: .; j_call: TRBJ2-3; v_call: TRBV5-1; d_call: TRBD1; cdr3_aa: CASSLRPMDRGTDTQYF; cdr3_nt: TGCGCCAGCAGCTTGCGCCCGATGGACAGGGGCACAGATACGCAGTATTTT
clone_size: .; j_call: TRBJ1-4; v_call: TRBV6-5; d_call: .; cdr3_aa: CASTYREGLTTRKLFF; cdr3_nt: TGTGCCAGCACTTATCGGGAGGGCCTCACCACCCGAAAACTGTTTTTT
clone_size: .; j_call: TRBJ2-7; v_call: TRBV19; d_call: TRBD1; cdr3_aa: CASSVATGATYEQYF; cdr3_nt: TGTGCCAGTAGTGTGGCGACAGGGGCTACCTACGAGCAGTACTTC
clone_size: once; j_call: TRBJ1-1; v_call: TRBV6-4; d_call: .; cdr3_aa: CASSETGNTEAFF; cdr3_nt: TGTGCCAGCAGTGAAACAGGGAACACTGAAGCTTTCTTT
clone_size: .; j_call: TRBJ1-1; v_call: TRBV19; d_call: .; cdr3_aa: CASSFHPGQLNTEAFF; cdr3_nt: TGTGCCAGTAGTTTTCACCCGGGACAATTGAACACTGAAGCTTTCTTT
clone_size: .; j_call: TRBJ2-7; v_call: TRBV7-9; d_call: TRBD1; cdr3_aa: CASDRGGWPSYEQYF; cdr3_nt: TGTGCCAGCGACAGGGGTGGGTGGCCCTCCTACGAGCAGTACTTC
clone_size: .; j_call: TRBJ1-1; v_call: TRBV18; d_call: .; cdr3_aa: CASSHQNTEAFF; cdr3_nt: TGTGCCAGCTCCCATCAAAACACTGAAGCTTTCTTT
clone_size: .; j_call: TRBJ2-3; v_call: TRBV11-2; d_call: TRBD2; cdr3_aa: CASSQTLAGGLTDTQYF; cdr3_nt: TGTGCCAGCAGCCAAACCCTAGCGGGAGGGCTCACAGATACGCAGTATTTT
clone_size: .; j_call: TRBJ1-5; v_call: TRBV7-8; d_call: .; cdr3_aa: CASSLGPQGNNQPQHF; cdr3_nt: TGTGCCAGCAGCTTAGGACCGCAGGGAAACAATCAGCCCCAGCATTTT
clone_size: .; j_call: TRBJ2-5; v_call: TRBV5-1; d_call: .; cdr3_aa: CASSSGSGGAETQYF; cdr3_nt: TGCGCCAGCAGCTCCGGCTCGGGTGGGGCAGAGACCCAGTACTTC
clone_size: .; j_call: TRBJ2-3; v_call: TRBV10-1; d_call: .; cdr3_aa: CASSVERSEADTQYF; cdr3_nt: TGCGCCAGCAGTGTAGAGCGGTCCGAGGCAGATACGCAGTATTTT
clone_size: .; j_call: TRBJ2-1; v_call: TRBV5-6; d_call: .; cdr3_aa: CASSLMSSYNEQFF; cdr3_nt: TGTGCCAGCAGCTTGATGAGCTCCTACAATGAGCAGTTCTTC
clone_size: .; j_call: TRBJ1-1; v_call: TRBV2; d_call: .; cdr3_aa: CASSDPWRNTEAFF; cdr3_nt: TGTGCCAGCAGTGATCCCTGGAGAAACACTGAAGCTTTCTTT
clone_size: .; j_call: TRBJ1-1; v_call: TRBV2; d_call: .; cdr3_aa: CASSSGMNTEAFF; cdr3_nt: TGTGCCAGCAGTTCAGGGATGAACACTGAAGCTTTCTTT
clone_size: .; j_call: TRBJ1-6; v_call: TRBV11-2; d_call: TRBD1; cdr3_aa: CASSLQGGTRSPLHF; cdr3_nt: TGTGCCAGCAGCTTACAGGGGGGCACCCGTTCACCCCTCCACTTT
clone_size: .; j_call: TRBJ2-2; v_call: TRBV9; d_call: TRBD1; cdr3_aa: CASSFSKGTGRIGELFF; cdr3_nt: TGTGCCAGCAGCTTTTCAAAGGGGACAGGGAGGATCGGGGAGCTGTTTTTT
clone_size: .; j_call: TRBJ1-1; v_call: TRBV4-1; d_call: .; cdr3_aa: CASSQGPGKNTEAFF; cdr3_nt: TGCGCCAGCAGCCAAGGTCCGGGAAAAAACACTGAAGCTTTCTTT
clone_size: .; j_call: TRBJ2-7; v_call: TRBV12-3/TRBV12-4; d_call: .; cdr3_aa: CASKGTGREQYF; cdr3_nt: TGTGCCAGCAAGGGGACTGGCCGGGAGCAGTACTTC
clone_size: .; j_call: TRBJ2-6; v_call: TRBV15; d_call: .; cdr3_aa: CATSRDRTAGANVLTF; cdr3_nt: TGTGCCACCAGCAGAGATCGTACGGCTGGGGCCAACGTCCTGACTTTC
clone_size: .; j_call: TRBJ1-1; v_call: TRBV6-4; d_call: TRBD1; cdr3_aa: CASSDLPLELGQFSEAFF; cdr3_nt: TGTGCCAGCAGTGACCTTCCCCTCGAATTGGGACAGTTCTCTGAAGCTTTCTTT
clone_size: .; j_call: TRBJ2-1; v_call: TRBV4-1; d_call: TRBD2; cdr3_aa: CASSQGPAGVYEQFF; cdr3_nt: TGCGCCAGCAGCCAAGGACCCGCGGGGGTCTATGAGCAGTTCTTC
clone_size: .; j_call: TRBJ2-7; v_call: TRBV7-6; d_call: TRBD2; cdr3_aa: CASSPRLARTYEQYF; cdr3_nt: TGTGCCAGCAGCCCGCGACTAGCGAGGACCTACGAGCAGTACTTC
clone_size: .; j_call: TRBJ1-1; v_call: TRBV19; d_call: .; cdr3_aa: CASAPGYELNTEAFF; cdr3_nt: TGTGCCAGTGCCCCAGGGTATGAGTTGAACACTGAAGCTTTCTTT
clone_size: .; j_call: TRBJ1-1; v_call: TRBV28; d_call: TRBD1; cdr3_aa: CASSSQGALITEAFF; cdr3_nt: TGTGCCAGCAGTTCGCAGGGGGCGCTTATCACTGAAGCTTTCTTT
clone_size: .; j_call: TRBJ2-5; v_call: TRBV7-2; d_call: TRBD2; cdr3_aa: CASSKSGGAPETQYF; cdr3_nt: TGTGCCAGCTCAAAAAGCGGGGGGGCGCCAGAGACCCAGTACTTC
clone_size: .; j_call: TRBJ2-1; v_call: TRBV19; d_call: TRBD1; cdr3_aa: CASSSPAGTGAHNEQFF; cdr3_nt: TGTGCCAGTAGTAGCCCCGCCGGGACAGGGGCCCACAATGAGCAGTTCTTC
clone_size: .; j_call: TRBJ2-1; v_call: TRBV11-1; d_call: TRBD1; cdr3_aa: CASSLGQGRANEQFF; cdr3_nt: TGTGCCAGCAGCTTAGGACAGGGAAGGGCCAATGAGCAGTTCTTC
clone_size: .; j_call: TRBJ2-3; v_call: TRBV20-1; d_call: .; cdr3_aa: CSALAADTQYF; cdr3_nt: TGCAGTGCTTTAGCGGCAGATACGCAGTATTTT
clone_size: .; j_call: TRBJ1-5; v_call: TRBV15; d_call: TRBD1; cdr3_aa: CATSRRDRGLYSNQPQHF; cdr3_nt: TGTGCCACCAGCAGACGGGACAGGGGACTTTATAGCAATCAGCCCCAGCATTTT
clone_size: .; j_call: TRBJ2-7; v_call: TRBV18; d_call: TRBD1; cdr3_aa: CASSPPDREYEQYF; cdr3_nt: TGTGCCAGCTCACCACCGGACAGGGAGTACGAGCAGTACTTC
clone_size: .; j_call: TRBJ2-1; v_call: TRBV12-3/TRBV12-4; d_call: TRBD1; cdr3_aa: CASRDGQGQFF; cdr3_nt: TGTGCCAGCAGGGACGGACAGGGACAGTTCTTC